The present T cell receptor beta chain was sequenced within a study of T cell changes during pregnancy in multiple sclerosis. The CDR3 is 16 amino acids. Germline V gives CDR1 SGHRS, CDR2 YFSETQ. Losses at the gene ends were 3 bases for V and 6 bases for J; bases not matched to a gene: 10. Sequenced by immunoSEQ multiplex PCR; TCRdb stores in-frame clones only, minus some. The data contain 65,000 to 90,000 clones, 85% to 95% of them singletons. Sequenced material: peripheral blood, taken before pregnancy. The chain is built from TRBV5-1 and TRBJ2-2; 8 nucleotides agree with TRBD1. The TCR comes from a female donor with multiple sclerosis, enrolled in a pregnancy study. This chain's CDR3 is CASSSDGQGGAGELFF. The CDR3 nucleotides read TGCGCCAGCAGCTCAGATGGACAGGGAGGCGCCGGGGAGCTGTTTTTT.